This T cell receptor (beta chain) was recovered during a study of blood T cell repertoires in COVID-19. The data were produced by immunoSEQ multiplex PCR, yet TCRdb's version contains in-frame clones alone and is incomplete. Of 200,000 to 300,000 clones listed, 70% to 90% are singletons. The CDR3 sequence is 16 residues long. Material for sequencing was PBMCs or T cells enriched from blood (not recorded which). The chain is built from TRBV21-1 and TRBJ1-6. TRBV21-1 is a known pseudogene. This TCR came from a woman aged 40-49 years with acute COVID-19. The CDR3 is CATSGGNNEYNSPLHF. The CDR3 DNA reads TGTGCCACCTCCGGAGGGAACAACGAGTATAATTCACCCCTCCACTTT.